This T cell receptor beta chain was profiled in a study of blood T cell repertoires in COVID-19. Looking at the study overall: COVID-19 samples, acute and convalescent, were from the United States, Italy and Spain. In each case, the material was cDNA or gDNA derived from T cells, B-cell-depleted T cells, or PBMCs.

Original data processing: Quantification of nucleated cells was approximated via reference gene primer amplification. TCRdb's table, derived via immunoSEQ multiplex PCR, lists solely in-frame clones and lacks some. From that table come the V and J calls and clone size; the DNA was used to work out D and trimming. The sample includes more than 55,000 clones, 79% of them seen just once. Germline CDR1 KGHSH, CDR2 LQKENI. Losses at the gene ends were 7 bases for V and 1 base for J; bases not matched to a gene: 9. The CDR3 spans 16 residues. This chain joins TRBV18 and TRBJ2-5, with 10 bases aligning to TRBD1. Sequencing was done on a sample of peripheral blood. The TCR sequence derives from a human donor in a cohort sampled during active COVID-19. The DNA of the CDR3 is TGTGCCAGCTTACCCGGGACAGGGGTACCCCAAGAGACCCAGTACTTC. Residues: CASLPGTGVPQETQYF.